The entry that follows covers one T cell receptor (beta chain) sequence. The data stem from a study of CD8 T cells in ankylosing spondylitis. V shed 3 bases and J shed 7 bases, with 22 bases lying between them. This CDR3 comprises 16 residues. The germline V gene encodes CDR1 MGHDK and CDR2 SYGVNS. A quantitative 5'-RACE method, one with molecular barcodes, was used to make TCR beta libraries. TCRdb ran MiXCR on the 5' RACE reads and lists one entry per CDR3 protein. The sample gives approximately 220,000 distinct CDR3 sequences, more than 25% of which show up once; 5% to 7.5% is in the top ten. The TCR was taken from a male donor with ankylosing spondylitis or in good health (not recorded which). The rearrangement joins TRBV25-1 to TRBJ2-7; perhaps TRBD2 as D (6 bases). The sample comprised blood, either unsorted or a sorted T cell fraction (not recorded which). The CDR3 loop is CASSDKNRAAGGEQYF. In DNA, the CDR3 is TGTGCCAGCAGTGACAAGAATAGGGCAGCCGGGGGTGAGCAGTACTTC.